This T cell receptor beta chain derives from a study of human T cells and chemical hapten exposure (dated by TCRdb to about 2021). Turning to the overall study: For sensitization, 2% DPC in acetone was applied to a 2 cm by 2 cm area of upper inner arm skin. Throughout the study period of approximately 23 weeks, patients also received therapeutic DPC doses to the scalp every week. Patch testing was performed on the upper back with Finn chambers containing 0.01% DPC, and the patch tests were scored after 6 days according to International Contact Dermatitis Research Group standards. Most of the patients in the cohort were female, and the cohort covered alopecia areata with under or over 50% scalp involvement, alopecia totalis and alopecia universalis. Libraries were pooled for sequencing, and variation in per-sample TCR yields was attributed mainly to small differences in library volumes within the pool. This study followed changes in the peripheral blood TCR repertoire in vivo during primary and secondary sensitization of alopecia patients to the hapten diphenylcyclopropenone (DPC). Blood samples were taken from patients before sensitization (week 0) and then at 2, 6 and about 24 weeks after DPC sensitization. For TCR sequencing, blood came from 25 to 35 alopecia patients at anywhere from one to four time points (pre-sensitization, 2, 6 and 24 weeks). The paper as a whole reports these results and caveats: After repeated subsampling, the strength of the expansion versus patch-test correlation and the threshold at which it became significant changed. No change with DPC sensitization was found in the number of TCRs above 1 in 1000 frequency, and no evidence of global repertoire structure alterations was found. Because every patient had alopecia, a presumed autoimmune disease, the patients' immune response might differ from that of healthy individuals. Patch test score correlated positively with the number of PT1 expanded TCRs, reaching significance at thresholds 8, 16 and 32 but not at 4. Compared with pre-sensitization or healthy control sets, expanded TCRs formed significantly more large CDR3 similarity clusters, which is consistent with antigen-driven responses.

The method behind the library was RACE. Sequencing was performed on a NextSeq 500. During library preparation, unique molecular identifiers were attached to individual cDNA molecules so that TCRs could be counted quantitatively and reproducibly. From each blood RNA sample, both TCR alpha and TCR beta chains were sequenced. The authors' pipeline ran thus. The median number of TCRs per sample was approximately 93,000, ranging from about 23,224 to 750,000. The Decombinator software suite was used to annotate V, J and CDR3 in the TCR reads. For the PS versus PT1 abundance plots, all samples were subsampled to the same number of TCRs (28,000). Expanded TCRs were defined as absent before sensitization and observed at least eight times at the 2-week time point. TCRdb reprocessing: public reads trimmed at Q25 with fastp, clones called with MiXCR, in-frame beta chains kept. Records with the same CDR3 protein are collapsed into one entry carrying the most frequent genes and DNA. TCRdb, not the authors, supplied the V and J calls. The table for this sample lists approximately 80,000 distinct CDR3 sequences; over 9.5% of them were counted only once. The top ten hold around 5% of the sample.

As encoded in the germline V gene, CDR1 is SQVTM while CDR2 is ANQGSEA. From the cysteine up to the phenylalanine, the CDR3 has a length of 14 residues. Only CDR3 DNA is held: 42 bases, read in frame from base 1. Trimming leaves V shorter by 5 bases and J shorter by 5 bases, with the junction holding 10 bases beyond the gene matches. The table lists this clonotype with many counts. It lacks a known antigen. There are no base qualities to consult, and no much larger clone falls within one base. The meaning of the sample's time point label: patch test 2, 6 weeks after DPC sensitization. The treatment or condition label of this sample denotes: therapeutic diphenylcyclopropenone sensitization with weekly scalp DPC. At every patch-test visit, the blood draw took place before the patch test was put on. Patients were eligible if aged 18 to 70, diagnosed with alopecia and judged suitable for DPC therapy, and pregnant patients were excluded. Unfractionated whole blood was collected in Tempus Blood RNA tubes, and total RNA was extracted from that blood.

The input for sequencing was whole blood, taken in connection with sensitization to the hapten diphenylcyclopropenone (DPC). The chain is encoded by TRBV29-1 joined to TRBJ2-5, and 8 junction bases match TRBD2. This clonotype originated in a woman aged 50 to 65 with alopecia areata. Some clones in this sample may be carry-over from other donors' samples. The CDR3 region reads CSVLLAVTPETQYF. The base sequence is TGCAGCGTTCTACTAGCGGTAACCCCGGAGACCCAGTACTTC.